The clone carrying this T cell receptor beta chain has ten or more counts. Its antigen is unidentified. This sample stems from a study of identical twins. General study findings and limits: Out-of-frame alpha sequences that twins shared showed excess low generation probability.

Germline V CDR1 and CDR2: SEHNR, FQNEAQ (reference sequence). V dropped 2 bases and J dropped 15 bases, with 2 bases sitting between them. This CDR3 contains 8 residues. The authors used template switching to add a universal primer site and gave cDNA unique molecular identifiers. TCRdb fed the 5' RACE reads into MiXCR, producing one record per CDR3 protein. Of fewer than 350,000 distinct CDR3 sequences in the sample, approximately 8.5% were seen once. Healthy Caucasians supplied all donations. The same sample was also studied in work on yellow fever vaccine responses in identical twins.

The sequenced sample consisted of memory (CD45RO+) T cells sorted from blood. This clonotype was sampled from a woman younger than 30 in good health. This chain connects TRBV7-9 to TRBJ2-1; D not certain. CDR3 sequence: CASSLTFF. The CDR3 DNA follows: TGTGCCAGCAGCTTAACGTTCTTC.